The 24 T cell receptor beta chains below come from one sample, sequenced in a study of long-term antiretroviral therapy in people with HIV. At survey level, the immunoSEQ assay was run in its v3.0 version. The table came from immunoSEQ multiplex PCR; TCRdb's copy has only in-frame clones and leaves some out. Of more than 45,000 clones listed, roughly 80% were seen once; the top ten hold roughly 3%. This specimen was unsorted PBMCs, taken 0.8 years after starting antiretroviral therapy. These receptors were collected from a woman between 18 and 29 years old with HIV.

This chain joins TRBV28 and TRBJ1-2, with a weak D call TRBD1 (5 bases). From germline, CDR1 is MDHEN and CDR2 SYDVKM. CDR3 length: 16 amino acids. V dropped 5 bases and J dropped 4 bases, with 20 bases sitting between them. CDR3 in amino acids: CASSTLVSGQIYGYTF. The CDR3 DNA reads TGTGCCAGCAGTACCTTAGTGTCGGGGCAGATCTATGGCTACACCTTC.

This chain joins TRBV10-1 and TRBJ1-4; D might be TRBD1 (5 bases). The ends were cut back, 3 bases at V and 0 bases at J, with 11 bases in the middle. The CDR3 totals 16 residues. Per germline, CDR1 WNHNN and CDR2 SYGVQD (reference sequence). The CDR3 DNA is TGCGCCAGCAGTGACCTTCAGGGCGCAACTAATGAAAAACTGTTTTTT. Protein sequence: CASSDLQGATNEKLFF.

V gene TRBV15 combines with J gene TRBJ2-2; D is unresolved. CDR1 is LNHNV and CDR2 is YYDKDF in the germline V gene (reference sequence). This CDR3 has 14 amino acids. Deletions cut 0 bases from V and 4 bases from J, with 6 bases between. CDR3 in amino acids: CATSRDGATGELFF. The DNA for the CDR3 is TGTGCCACCAGCAGAGATGGCGCCACCGGGGAGCTGTTTTTT.

This sequence joins TRBV15 and TRBJ1-1, with 7 positions matching TRBD1. This CDR3 is built from 15 residues. Per the germline V gene, CDR1 is LNHNV and CDR2 is YYDKDF (reference sequence). V lost 0 bases, J lost 5 bases, and 6 bases stayed unmatched. CDR3 coding DNA: TGTGCCACCAGCAGAGATAGGACAGGAGGAACTGAAGCTTTCTTT. This translates into CATSRDRTGGTEAFF. Using reference TRBV15 and TRBJ1-1 for the parts outside the CDR3, the full variable domain is DAMVIQNPRYQVTQFGKPVTLSCSQTLNHNVMYWYQQKSSQAPKLLFHYYDKDFNNEADTPDNFQSRRPNTSFCFLDIRSPGLGDTAMYLCATSRDRTGGTEAFFGQGTRLTVV.

This clone was seen only a few times. The chain employs TRBV27 and TRBJ2-7; 10 nucleotides agree with TRBD1. The germline CDR1 and CDR2 sequences are MNHEY and SMNVEV (reference sequence). With V trimmed by 5 bases and J by 3 bases, 7 bases remained unmatched. This CDR3 spans 15 amino acids. CDR3 in amino acids: CASSPPGTGVYEQYF. The CDR3 DNA sequence: TGTGCCAGCAGTCCACCTGGGACAGGGGTCTACGAGCAGTACTTC.

The chain carries TRBV9 and TRBJ2-7; 9 nucleotides agree with TRBD1. The V gene end was trimmed by 2 bases and the J gene end by 5 bases; junction bases not matched to a gene: 5. The germline V gene encodes CDR1 SGDLS and CDR2 YYNGEE. This CDR3 is 14 amino acids long. The CDR3 DNA reads as TGTGCCAGCAGCGTGGGGGACAGGGAGCACGAGCAGTACTTC. It encodes CASSVGDREHEQYF.

J is TRBJ2-3 and V is TRBV9, with 8 nucleotides matching TRBD1. There are 14 residues in the CDR3. Germline V gene sequence: CDR1 SGDLS, CDR2 YYNGEE. The V gene end was trimmed by 3 bases and the J gene end by 2 bases; junction bases not matched to a gene: 2. CDR3 coding DNA: TGTGCCAGCAGCGAGCAGGGGGCCACAGATACGCAGTATTTT. This gives the protein CASSEQGATDTQYF.

The chain couples TRBV5-4 to TRBJ2-7, with D perhaps matching TRBD1 or TRBD2 (5 bases each). The CDR3 contains 15 residues. From germline, CDR1 is SGHNT and CDR2 YYREEE (reference sequence). Trimming left V 4 bases short and J 1 base short, with 15 bases between. Written as DNA, the CDR3 is TGTGCCAGCAGCCCAACCCGGGACCCGTCCTACGAGCAGTACTTC. This codes for CASSPTRDPSYEQYF.

The chain employs TRBV7-2 and TRBJ1-5, with D possibly being TRBD1 (6 bases). CDR3 length equals 16 residues. Germline CDR1 SGHTA, CDR2 FQGNSA. The V end lost 6 bases, the J end lost 1 base, and 16 bases lay between the germline ends. The CDR3 bases are TGTGCCAGCAGTCGCGAGCCAGGGGCGAGCAATCAGCCCCAGCATTTT. It specifies CASSREPGASNQPQHF.

By its share, this clone is medium-sized. This chain joins TRBV27 and TRBJ2-1; D unclear. Trimming removed 2 bases from V and 6 bases from J, with 8 bases in between. Germline CDR1 is MNHEY and CDR2 is SMNVEV (reference sequence). The CDR3 has 13 amino acids. The CDR3 bases are TGTGCCAGCAGTTTAGGGCAGCTCAATGAGCAGTTCTTC. Its translation is CASSLGQLNEQFF.

The rearrangement uses TRBV10-3 and TRBJ2-7; maybe TRBD2 (5 bases). The CDR3 extends over 14 amino acids. Trimming pared 10 bases from V and 2 bases from J, leaving 18 bases between. CDR1 ENHRY and CDR2 SYGVKD come from the germline V gene. CDR3 DNA: TGTGCCACCTTGGGGAGCGGAAGCGCCTACGAGCAGTACTTC. As protein: CATLGSGSAYEQYF.

This chain connects TRBV4-1 to TRBJ2-5; tentatively, D is TRBD2 (5 bases). The length of the CDR3 is 15 residues. Germline assignment: CDR1 MGHRA and CDR2 YSYEKL. Between the trimmed V and J ends, which lost 2 bases and 4 bases, there was a span of 14 bases. The CDR3 DNA sequence: TGCGCCAGCAGCCAAAGCCCCGGGGTTGGAGAGACCCAGTACTTC. This encodes CASSQSPGVGETQYF.

This chain joins TRBV2 and TRBJ2-7; perhaps D is TRBD1 or TRBD2 (5 bases each). V lost 6 bases and J 2 bases, leaving 14 bases between the germline ends. Germline V gene lookup returns CDR1 SNHLY and CDR2 FYNNEI. The CDR3 spans 14 residues. The CDR3 is CASRDRDGAYEQYF. CDR3 in DNA: TGTGCCAGCAGGGACCGGGACGGGGCCTACGAGCAGTACTTC.

The chain recombines TRBV28 with TRBJ2-7; D unresolved. Per the germline V gene, CDR1 is MDHEN and CDR2 is SYDVKM. Trimming removed 6 bases from V and 4 bases from J, with 13 bases in between. The CDR3 is 13 amino acids. The CDR3 nucleotides are TGTGCCAGCAGGGCTCCGGGTCGATACGAGCAGTACTTC. As protein: CASRAPGRYEQYF.

Here the CDR3 reads CASSFRGLTEAFF. In DNA, the CDR3 is TGTGCCAGCAGCTTTAGGGGGCTCACTGAAGCTTTCTTT. This chain joins TRBV7-8 and TRBJ1-1; 7 bases map to TRBD1. The junction had 2 bases not matched to a gene; V was cut back by 3 bases and J by 4 bases. Per germline, CDR1 SGHVS and CDR2 FQNEAQ. This CDR3 spans 13 amino acids.

The V and J genes are TRBV10-3 and TRBJ2-2, with 10 bases aligning to TRBD1. The CDR3 is made up of 14 amino acids. CDR1 ENHRY and CDR2 SYGVKD come from the germline V gene. V gave up 5 bases and J gave up 5 bases; unmatched junction bases: 2. For the CDR3, the DNA is TGTGCCATCAGTCGACAGGGGGCAACCGGGGAGCTGTTTTTT. As protein: CAISRQGATGELFF.

This chain joins TRBV28 and TRBJ1-4; D uncertain. The length of the CDR3 is 13 residues. CDR1 is MDHEN, CDR2 SYDVKM, per germline. The V and J ends lost 2 bases and 8 bases respectively, with 9 bases between them. The CDR3 DNA is TGTGCCAGCAGTTTAGGCGGAGTGGAAAAACTGTTTTTT. Amino acids: CASSLGGVEKLFF.

The CDR3 is CASSVGRLINGRKTGELFF. As DNA, the CDR3 is TGTGCCAGCAGCGTAGGAAGGCTTATCAACGGGAGAAAAACCGGGGAGCTGTTTTTT. The V call is TRBV9, the J call TRBJ2-2; D may be TRBD2 (6 bases). CDR1 is SGDLS, CDR2 YYNGEE, per germline. Trimming cost V 0 bases and J 5 bases, with 23 bases left between them. The CDR3 has 19 amino acids.

The V call is TRBV5-4, the J call TRBJ2-7; 7 bases agree with TRBD2. The J segment lost 7 bases and the V segment lost 4 bases, leaving 8 bases of the junction unmatched. The germline gives CDR1 SGHNT, CDR2 YYREEE (reference sequence). This CDR3 region has 13 residues. The CDR3 region is CASSEWGGGEQYF. The CDR3 nucleotides are TGTGCCAGCAGCGAATGGGGGGGTGGGGAGCAGTACTTC. Drawing the rest from reference TRBV5-4 and TRBJ2-7, the complete variable domain is ETGVTQSPTHLIKTRGQQVTLRCSSQSGHNTVSWYQQALGQGPQFIFQYYREEENGRGNFPPRFSGLQFPNYSSELNVNALELDDSALYLCASSEWGGGEQYFGPGTRLTVT.

The rearrangement joins TRBV4-1 to TRBJ2-3, with D possibly TRBD2 on 5 matching bases. Germline V lookup: CDR1 MGHRA, CDR2 YSYEKL. The ends were cut back, 3 bases at V and 5 bases at J, with 6 bases in the middle. CDR3 length equals 12 residues. CDR3 sequence (DNA): TGCGCCAGCAGCCAGAGCGGAGATACGCAGTATTTT. Amino acid sequence: CASSQSGDTQYF.

This clone was seen only a few times. The chain recombines TRBV28 with TRBJ2-1; no clear D gene. V lost 5 bases and J 4 bases, leaving 3 bases between the germline ends. The CDR3 sequence is 11 residues long. Germline V gene lookup returns CDR1 MDHEN and CDR2 SYDVKM. CDR3 region: CASSTYNEQFF. The CDR3 DNA reads as TGTGCCAGCAGTACGTACAATGAGCAGTTCTTC.

The gene calls are TRBV7-2 and TRBJ2-2, with 10 bases lining up with TRBD2. The CDR3 totals 17 residues. CDR1 SGHTA and CDR2 FQGNSA come from the germline V gene. J gave up 5 bases and V 3 bases, and 9 bases lay outside the gene matches. The CDR3 loop reads CASSFLSSGRGTGELFF. The CDR3 coding sequence is TGTGCCAGCAGCTTCCTGTCTAGCGGGAGAGGAACCGGGGAGCTGTTTTTT.

The chain has TRBV2 and TRBJ2-1; TRBD2 matches at 14 bases. There are 15 residues in the CDR3. The junction had 6 bases not matched to a gene; V was cut back by 7 bases and J by 7 bases. CDR1 and CDR2 (germline): SNHLY, FYNNEI. The CDR3 is CASKPRLAGGNEQFF. In DNA, the CDR3 is TGTGCCAGCAAGCCACGACTAGCGGGAGGGAATGAGCAGTTCTTC.

This clone was counted a few times. This chain connects TRBV15 to TRBJ1-2; D is ambiguous. Trimming pared 0 bases from V and 4 bases from J, leaving 6 bases between. The CDR3 contains 13 residues. Looked up from germline, CDR1 is LNHNV and CDR2 is YYDKDF (reference sequence). CDR3 sequence (DNA): TGTGCCACCAGCAGAGAACAGATCTATGGCTACACCTTC. Protein: CATSREQIYGYTF.